This T cell receptor (beta chain) was found in a study of T-cell reconstitution after alpha-beta-depleted transplantation in children. Study results and limitations: The origin of alpha-beta T cells about two months after transplant was reportedly several hundred expanded graft clones. Surviving recipient T cells and thymic progenitors produced the high day-60 TCRbeta diversity seen in some patients.

During its preparation, the TCRbeta library received unique molecular identifiers. TCRdb independently ran MiXCR on the PCR reads; one entry per CDR3 protein. This repertoire shows roughly 300,000 distinct CDR3 sequences, approximately 10% found once; its top ten account for 23%. This clonotype has a count of ten or more. What it binds is unknown. The CDR3 has 17 amino acids. Trimming at V came to 2 bases and at J to 2 bases, leaving 5 bases not matched to a gene. Germline CDR1 SGHKS, CDR2 YYEKEE (reference sequence). The sequence came from a male patient aged 2 to 10 who had a stem cell transplant for chronic granulomatous disease, so the T cells may come from the graft donor. V and J are TRBV5-5 and TRBJ1-4, with 11 bases lining up with TRBD1. The sequencing used peripheral blood, collected 180 days after TCRalphabeta/CD19-depleted stem cell transplant. In DNA, the CDR3 is TGTGCCAGCAGCTTCCGGGACAGGGGGAACACTAATGAAAAACTGTTTTTT. Translating it yields CASSFRDRGNTNEKLFF.